The rows below give T cell receptor beta chains drawn from one sample of a study of blood T cell repertoires in COVID-19. Generated by immunoSEQ multiplex PCR, the TCRdb table keeps only in-frame clones and is missing some. The sample shows 130,000 or so clones, 82% of them seen only once. The sequenced sample consisted of peripheral blood. The receptors shown here come from a woman between 65 and 79 years old with acute or convalescent COVID-19. Both conserved end residues are part of each CDR3. D genes are given only for firm matches. Some rows mark clone size as missing; the rest say once, few, many or name a class of expanded clone.

TRBV19,TRBJ2-7,NA,NA,CASSNPGGLYEQYF,TGTGCCAGTAGTAACCCCGGGGGTCTCTACGAGCAGTACTTC
TRBV27,TRBJ1-2,NA,NA,CASRIGGALGYGYTF,TGTGCCAGCAGAATCGGGGGGGCGCTGGGCTATGGCTACACCTTC
TRBV5-6,TRBJ1-2,TRBD1,NA,CASSKQGIGDYGYTF,TGTGCCAGCAGCAAACAGGGGATCGGCGATTATGGCTACACCTTC
TRBV12-5,TRBJ2-7,TRBD2,NA,CASGLTSGGALSEQYF,TGTGCTAGTGGTTTGACTAGCGGGGGGGCTCTCAGCGAGCAGTACTTC
TRBV24-1,TRBJ1-1,TRBD1,few,CATSDGGRGRNEAFF,TGTGCCACCAGTGATGGGGGTAGGGGGCGGAATGAAGCTTTCTTT
TRBV19,TRBJ1-5,TRBD1,NA,CASSLTGTGNQPQHF,TGTGCCAGTAGTCTCACCGGGACAGGGAATCAGCCCCAGCATTTT
TRBV7-7,TRBJ1-6,TRBD1,NA,CASSFDRGSPLHF,TGTGCCAGCAGCTTCGACAGGGGTTCACCCCTCCACTTT
TRBV27,TRBJ1-5,TRBD1,once,CASSFRGGGNQPQHF,TGTGCCAGCAGTTTCAGAGGGGGCGGGAATCAGCCCCAGCATTTT
TRBV19,TRBJ1-2,TRBD1,NA,CASSIKQGAGYGYTF,TGTGCCAGTAGTATCAAACAGGGGGCTGGCTATGGCTACACCTTC
TRBV9,TRBJ1-2,TRBD1,once,CASSGGTGSYGYTF,TGTGCCAGCAGCGGTGGGACAGGGTCTTATGGCTACACCTTC
TRBV5-6,TRBJ1-1,TRBD1,once,CASSTGTVNTEAFF,TGTGCCAGCAGCACTGGGACAGTGAACACTGAAGCTTTCTTT
TRBV13,TRBJ2-2,TRBD2,once,CASSLAVWTSGTGELFF,TGTGCCAGCAGCTTAGCGGTCTGGACTAGCGGCACCGGGGAGCTGTTTTTT
TRBV25-1,TRBJ1-5,TRBD1,NA,CASSGGTGWGNQPQHF,TGTGCCAGCAGTGGGGGGACAGGGTGGGGGAATCAGCCCCAGCATTTT
TRBV7-7,TRBJ2-3,TRBD2,NA,CASSLGSGGPDTQYF,TGTGCCAGCAGCTTAGGTTCGGGGGGGCCAGATACGCAGTATTTT
TRBV9,TRBJ1-1,NA,NA,CASSVGGGMNTEAFF,TGTGCCAGCAGCGTAGGAGGGGGAATGAACACTGAAGCTTTCTTT
TRBV2,TRBJ1-4,NA,once,CASSSQGLQNEKLFF,TGTGCCAGCAGTAGCCAGGGACTACAAAATGAAAAACTGTTTTTT
TRBV7-6,TRBJ2-7,TRBD1,few,CASSLDRESEQYF,TGTGCCAGCAGCTTGGACAGGGAGTCCGAGCAGTACTTC
TRBV14,TRBJ1-2,TRBD1,once,CASSQVRTGGGGYTF,TGTGCCAGCAGCCAAGTGAGGACAGGGGGCGGTGGCTACACCTTC
TRBV7-9,TRBJ1-1,NA,NA,CASSSTVYTEAFF,TGTGCCAGCAGCTCCACAGTTTACACTGAAGCTTTCTTT
TRBV5-1,TRBJ1-2,NA,NA,CASSLDGGDYGYTF,TGCGCCAGCAGCTTGGACGGCGGAGACTATGGCTACACCTTC
TRBV7-8,TRBJ1-3,TRBD1,NA,CASSPKAGWGQGFSSGNTIYF,TGTGCCAGCAGCCCGAAGGCTGGGTGGGGACAGGGTTTTTCCTCTGGAAACACCATATATTTT
TRBV3-1/TRBV3-2,TRBJ1-2,TRBD1,NA,CASTPGQGIGGYTF,TGTGCCAGCACCCCCGGACAGGGAATCGGCGGCTACACCTTC
TRBV3-1/TRBV3-2,TRBJ2-1,TRBD2,NA,CASSQVTGTSNEQFF,TGTGCCAGCAGCCAAGTTACCGGGACTAGCAATGAGCAGTTCTTC
TRBV12-1,TRBJ1-3,NA,NA,CASSLWSGSGNTIYF,TGTGCCAGCAGCCTTTGGTCGGGTTCTGGAAACACCATATATTTT
TRBV18,TRBJ2-3,TRBD2,NA,CASSRSTSGGTRDTQYF,TGTGCCAGCTCACGATCGACTAGCGGGGGGACGAGAGATACGCAGTATTTT
TRBV4-2,TRBJ2-3,NA,NA,CASSQGSGSGMVNTDTQYF,TGTGCCAGCAGCCAAGGGAGCGGTAGCGGAATGGTCAACACAGATACGCAGTATTTT
TRBV11-2,TRBJ2-7,TRBD1,few,CASSFTRGQGFEQYF,TGTGCCAGCAGCTTTACTAGGGGACAGGGGTTCGAGCAGTACTTC
TRBV19,TRBJ1-5,NA,NA,CASCFRVDQPQHF,TGTGCCAGTTGCTTCAGGGTGGATCAGCCCCAGCATTTT
TRBV18,TRBJ2-1,NA,NA,CASSPPGLSGNEQFF,TGTGCCAGCTCACCACCCGGACTCTCGGGCAATGAGCAGTTCTTC
TRBV5-1,TRBJ2-5,TRBD2,NA,CASSLFPGTSGGGETQYF,TGCGCCAGCAGCTTGTTTCCAGGGACTAGCGGGGGAGGGGAGACCCAGTACTTC
TRBV15,TRBJ2-3,TRBD2,NA,CATSREGTSAGADTQYF,TGTGCCACCAGCAGAGAAGGGACTAGCGCCGGGGCAGATACGCAGTATTTT
TRBV5-4,TRBJ1-2,NA,NA,CASRRDQGVGYGYTF,TGTGCCAGCAGACGCGATCAGGGTGTCGGCTATGGCTACACCTTC
TRBV19,TRBJ1-2,NA,few,CASSISTGRNYGYTF,TGTGCCAGTAGTATTTCGACAGGTCGGAACTATGGCTACACCTTC
TRBV24-1,TRBJ2-1,TRBD1,NA,CATSDYGRGLAEQFF,TGTGCCACCAGTGATTACGGCAGGGGGTTGGCTGAGCAGTTCTTC
TRBV9,TRBJ1-2,NA,NA,CASSVDGGGYTF,TGTGCCAGCAGCGTAGACGGGGGTGGCTACACCTTC
TRBV27,TRBJ1-3,TRBD1,NA,CASSFHRTGSGNTIYF,TGTGCCAGCAGTTTTCATAGGACAGGCTCTGGAAACACCATATATTTT
TRBV9,TRBJ2-3,NA,NA,CASSVGSLATDTQYF,TGTGCCAGCAGCGTAGGCTCCCTAGCGACAGATACGCAGTATTTT
TRBV5-6,TRBJ2-6,NA,NA,CATYSRGSGANVLTF,TGTGCCACCTATTCGCGGGGCTCTGGGGCCAACGTCCTGACTTTC
TRBV3-1/TRBV3-2,TRBJ2-3,TRBD2,once,CASSPPGSPSGGQYF,TGTGCCAGCAGCCCCCCCGGTTCCCCTAGCGGGGGGCAGTATTTT
TRBV12-5,TRBJ1-1,TRBD1,few,CASGPGTGGPNTEAFF,TGTGCTAGTGGTCCGGGGACAGGGGGACCGAACACTGAAGCTTTCTTT
TRBV25-1,TRBJ2-3,TRBD1,NA,CASSEVQGASRDTQYF,TGTGCCAGCAGTGAAGTTCAGGGGGCGTCTAGGGATACGCAGTATTTT
TRBV5-6,TRBJ1-5,NA,once,CASRLNRANQPQHF,TGTGCCAGCAGACTGAACAGGGCAAATCAGCCCCAGCATTTT
TRBV9,TRBJ1-5,NA,NA,CASSAGEGSRNQPQHF,TGTGCCAGCAGCGCAGGGGAGGGGAGTCGTAATCAGCCCCAGCATTTT
TRBV30,TRBJ1-4,NA,NA,CAWNRVGGGFNEKLFF,TGTGCCTGGAACAGGGTAGGAGGCGGTTTCAATGAAAAACTGTTTTTT
TRBV3-1/TRBV3-2,TRBJ2-5,NA,NA,CASSQHQGAKTQYF,TGTGCCAGCAGCCAACACCAAGGGGCCAAGACCCAGTACTTC
TRBV2,TRBJ1-5,NA,NA,CASTGGFSNQPQHF,TGTGCCAGCACCGGAGGGTTTAGCAATCAGCCCCAGCATTTT
TRBV3-1/TRBV3-2,TRBJ1-2,NA,NA,CASSQVGWPSGYTF,TGTGCCAGCAGCCAAGTGGGCTGGCCCTCGGGCTACACCTTC
TRBV12-3/TRBV12-4,TRBJ1-1,NA,NA,CASARTGAEAFF,TGTGCCAGCGCCCGAACCGGGGCTGAAGCTTTCTTT
TRBV6-2/TRBV6-3,TRBJ2-3,NA,NA,CASSYPLTSTDTQYF,TGTGCCAGCAGTTACCCACTGACTAGCACAGATACGCAGTATTTT
TRBV30,TRBJ2-7,TRBD1,few,CAWMSGQGNYEQYF,TGTGCCTGGATGTCCGGACAGGGGAACTACGAGCAGTACTTC